This T cell receptor (beta chain) was obtained from a study of regulatory T cells in long-lasting Graves disease. iRepertoire HTBI primers and Arm-PCR of CDR3 regions built TCR beta libraries. One entry per CDR3 protein results from TCRdb running MiXCR on the multiplex PCR reads. Of around 420,000 distinct CDR3 sequences in the sample, 15% to 19% are singletons; the top ten hold around a fifth. Described time point: newly diagnosed GD, antithyroid drugs for less than 3 months. Preparation of the TCR library used RNA extracted from PBMCs. Germline lookup yields CDR1 MDHEN and CDR2 SYDVKM. J was trimmed by 5 bases and V by 2 bases; bases with no gene match: 0. The CDR3 loop spans 13 amino acids. This clonotype showed up many times.

The TCR originated in a female donor with Graves disease. The sample was peripheral blood mononuclear cells (PBMCs), taken at new diagnosis, from a patient treated with antithyroid drugs. The V call is TRBV28, the J call TRBJ2-1, with 7 bases lining up with TRBD2. CDR3: CASSLGGDNEQFF. In DNA, the CDR3 is TGTGCCAGCAGTTTAGGGGGGGACAATGAGCAGTTCTTC.